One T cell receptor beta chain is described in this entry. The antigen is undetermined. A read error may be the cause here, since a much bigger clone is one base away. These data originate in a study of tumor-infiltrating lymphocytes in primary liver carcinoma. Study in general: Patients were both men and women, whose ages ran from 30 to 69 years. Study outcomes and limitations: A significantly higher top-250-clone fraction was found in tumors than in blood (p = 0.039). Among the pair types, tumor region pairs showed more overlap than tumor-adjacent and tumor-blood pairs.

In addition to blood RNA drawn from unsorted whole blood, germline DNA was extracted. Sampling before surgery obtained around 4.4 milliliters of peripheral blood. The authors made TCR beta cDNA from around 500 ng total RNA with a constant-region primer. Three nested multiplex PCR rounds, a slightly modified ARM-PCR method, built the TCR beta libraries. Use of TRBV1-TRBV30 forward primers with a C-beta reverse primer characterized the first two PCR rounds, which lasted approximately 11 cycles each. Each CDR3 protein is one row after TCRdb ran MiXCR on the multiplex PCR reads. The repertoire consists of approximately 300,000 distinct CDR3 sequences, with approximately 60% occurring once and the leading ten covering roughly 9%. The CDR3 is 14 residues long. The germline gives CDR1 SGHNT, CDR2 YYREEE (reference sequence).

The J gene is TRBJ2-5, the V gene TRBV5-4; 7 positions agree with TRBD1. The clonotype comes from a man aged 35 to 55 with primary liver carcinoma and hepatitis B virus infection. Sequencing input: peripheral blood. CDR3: CVSSAAGGQETQYF. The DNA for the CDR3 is TGTGTCAGCAGCGCGGCAGGGGGTCAAGAGACCCAGTACTTC.